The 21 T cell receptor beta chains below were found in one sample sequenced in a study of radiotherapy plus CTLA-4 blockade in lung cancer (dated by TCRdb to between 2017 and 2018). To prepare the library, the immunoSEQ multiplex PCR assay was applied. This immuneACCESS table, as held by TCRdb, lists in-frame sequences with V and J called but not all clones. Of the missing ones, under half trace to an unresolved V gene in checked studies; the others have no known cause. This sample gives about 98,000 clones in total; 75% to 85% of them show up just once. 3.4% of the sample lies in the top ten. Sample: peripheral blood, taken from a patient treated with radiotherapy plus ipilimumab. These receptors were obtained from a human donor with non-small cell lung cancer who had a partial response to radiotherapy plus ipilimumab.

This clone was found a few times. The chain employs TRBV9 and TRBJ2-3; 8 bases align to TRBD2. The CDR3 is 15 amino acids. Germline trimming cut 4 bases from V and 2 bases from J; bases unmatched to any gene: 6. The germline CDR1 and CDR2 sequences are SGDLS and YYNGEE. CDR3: CASSPIAGHTDTQYF. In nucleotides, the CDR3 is TGTGCCAGCAGCCCAATAGCGGGACACACAGATACGCAGTATTTT.

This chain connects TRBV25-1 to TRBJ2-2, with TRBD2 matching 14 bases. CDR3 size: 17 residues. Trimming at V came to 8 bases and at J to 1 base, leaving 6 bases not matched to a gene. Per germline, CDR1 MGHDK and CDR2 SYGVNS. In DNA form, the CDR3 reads TGTGCCAGCGCCGGGACTAGCGGGAGATTGAACACCGGGGAGCTGTTTTTT. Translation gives CASAGTSGRLNTGELFF.

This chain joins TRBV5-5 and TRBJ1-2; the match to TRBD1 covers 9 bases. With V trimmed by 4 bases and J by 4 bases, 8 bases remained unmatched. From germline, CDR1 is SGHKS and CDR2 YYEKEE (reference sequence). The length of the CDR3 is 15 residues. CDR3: CASSPSAGQGYGYTF. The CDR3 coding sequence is TGTGCCAGCAGCCCATCGGCGGGACAGGGCTATGGCTACACCTTC.

The CDR3 spells CASSSWEGNQPQHF. The CDR3 coding sequence is TGTGCCAGCAGTTCATGGGAGGGCAATCAGCCCCAGCATTTT. The chain joins TRBV6-5 to TRBJ1-5; D is uncertain. V was shortened by 4 bases and J by 2 bases, with 9 bases between the two germline ends. CDR1 is MNHEY, CDR2 SVGAGI, per germline. The CDR3 contains 14 residues.

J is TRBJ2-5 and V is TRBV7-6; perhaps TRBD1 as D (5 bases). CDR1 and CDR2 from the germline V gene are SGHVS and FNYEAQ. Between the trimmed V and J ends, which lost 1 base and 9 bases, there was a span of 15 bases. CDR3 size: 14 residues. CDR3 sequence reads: CASSLGGRFVAQYF. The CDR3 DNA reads TGTGCCAGCAGCTTAGGGGGCCGCTTCGTGGCCCAGTACTTC.

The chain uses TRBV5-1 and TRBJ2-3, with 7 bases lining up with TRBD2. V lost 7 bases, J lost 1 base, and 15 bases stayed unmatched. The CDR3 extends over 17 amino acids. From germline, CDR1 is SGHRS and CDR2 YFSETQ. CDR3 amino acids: CASCLGSGTGGTDTQYF. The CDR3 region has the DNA TGCGCCAGCTGTCTTGGGAGCGGGACGGGAGGCACAGATACGCAGTATTTT.

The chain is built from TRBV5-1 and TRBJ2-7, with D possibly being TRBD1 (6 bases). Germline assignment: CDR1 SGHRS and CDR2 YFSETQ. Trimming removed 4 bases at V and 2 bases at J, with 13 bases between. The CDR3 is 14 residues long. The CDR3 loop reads CASSGAGVAYEQYF. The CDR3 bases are TGCGCCAGCAGCGGGGCAGGGGTCGCCTACGAGCAGTACTTC.

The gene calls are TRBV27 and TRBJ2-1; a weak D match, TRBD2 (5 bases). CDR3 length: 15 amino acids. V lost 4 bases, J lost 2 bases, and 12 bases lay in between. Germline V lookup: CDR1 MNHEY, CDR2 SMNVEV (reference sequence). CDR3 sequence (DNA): TGTGCCAGCAGTTCCTTCGCGGGCACCTACAATGAGCAGTTCTTC. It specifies CASSSFAGTYNEQFF.

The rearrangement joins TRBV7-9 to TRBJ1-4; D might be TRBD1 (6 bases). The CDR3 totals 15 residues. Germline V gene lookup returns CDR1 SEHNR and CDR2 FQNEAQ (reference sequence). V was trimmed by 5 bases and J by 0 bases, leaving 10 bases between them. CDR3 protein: CASSLDRTTNEKLFF. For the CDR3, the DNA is TGTGCCAGCAGCCTGGACAGAACAACTAATGAAAAACTGTTTTTT.

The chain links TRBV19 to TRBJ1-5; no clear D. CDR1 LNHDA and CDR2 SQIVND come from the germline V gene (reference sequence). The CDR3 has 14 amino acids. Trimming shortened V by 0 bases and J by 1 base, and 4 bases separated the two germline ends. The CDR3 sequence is CASSIDRSNQPQHF. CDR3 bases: TGTGCCAGTAGTATAGACAGGAGCAATCAGCCCCAGCATTTT.

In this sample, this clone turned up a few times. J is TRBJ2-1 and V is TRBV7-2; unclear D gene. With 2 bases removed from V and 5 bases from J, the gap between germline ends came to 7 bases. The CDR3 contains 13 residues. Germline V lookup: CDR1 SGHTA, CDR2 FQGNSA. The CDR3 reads CASSLIPDNEQFF. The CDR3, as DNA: TGTGCCAGCAGCTTAATCCCCGACAATGAGCAGTTCTTC.

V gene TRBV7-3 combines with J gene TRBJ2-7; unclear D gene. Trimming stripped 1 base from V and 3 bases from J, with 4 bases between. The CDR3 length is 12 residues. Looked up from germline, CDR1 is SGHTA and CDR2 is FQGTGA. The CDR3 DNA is TGTGCCAGCAGCTTAAACGGCTACGAGCAGTACTTC. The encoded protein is CASSLNGYEQYF.

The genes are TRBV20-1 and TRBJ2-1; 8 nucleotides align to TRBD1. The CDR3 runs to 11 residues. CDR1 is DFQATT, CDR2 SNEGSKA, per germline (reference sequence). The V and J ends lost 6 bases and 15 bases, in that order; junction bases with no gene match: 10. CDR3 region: CSAVLRTGLFF. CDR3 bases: TGCAGTGCCGTCCTAAGGACAGGGCTGTTCTTC.

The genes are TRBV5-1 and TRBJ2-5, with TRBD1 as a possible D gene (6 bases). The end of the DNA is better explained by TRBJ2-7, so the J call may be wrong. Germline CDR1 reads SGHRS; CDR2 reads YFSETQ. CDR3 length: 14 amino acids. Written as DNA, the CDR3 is TGCGCCAGCAGCTTGGGACAGGTCACCTACGAGCAGTACTTC. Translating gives CASSLGQVTYEQYF.

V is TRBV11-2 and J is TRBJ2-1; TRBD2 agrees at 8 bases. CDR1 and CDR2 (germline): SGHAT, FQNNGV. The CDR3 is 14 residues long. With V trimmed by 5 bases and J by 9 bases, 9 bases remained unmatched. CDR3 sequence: CASSQPGGGREQFF. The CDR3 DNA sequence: TGTGCCAGCAGCCAACCGGGGGGGGGTCGTGAGCAGTTCTTC. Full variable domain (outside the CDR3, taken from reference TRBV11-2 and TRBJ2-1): EAGVAQSPRYKIIEKRQSVAFWCNPISGHATLYWYQQILGQGPKLLIQFQNNGVVDDSQLPKDRFSAERLKGVDSTLKIQPAKLEDSAVYLCASSQPGGGREQFFGPGTRLTVL.

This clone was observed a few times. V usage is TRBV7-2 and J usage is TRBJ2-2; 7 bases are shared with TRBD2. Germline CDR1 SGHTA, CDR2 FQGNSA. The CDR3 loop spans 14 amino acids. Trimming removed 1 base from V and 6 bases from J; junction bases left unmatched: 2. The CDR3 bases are TGTGCCAGCAGCTTAGTCGGGAGGTCCGGGGAGCTGTTTTTT. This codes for CASSLVGRSGELFF.

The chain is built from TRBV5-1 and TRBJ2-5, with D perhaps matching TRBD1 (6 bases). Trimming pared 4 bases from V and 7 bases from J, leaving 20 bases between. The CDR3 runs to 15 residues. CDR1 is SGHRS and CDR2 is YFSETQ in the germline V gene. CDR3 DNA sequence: TGCGCCAGCAGCCCCCCCGGGACACCCTCAGGGACCCAGTACTTC. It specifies CASSPPGTPSGTQYF.

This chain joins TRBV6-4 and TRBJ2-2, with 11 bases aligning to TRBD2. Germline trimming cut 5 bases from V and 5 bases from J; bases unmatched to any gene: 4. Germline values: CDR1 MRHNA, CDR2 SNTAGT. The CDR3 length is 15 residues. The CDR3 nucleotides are TGTGCCAGCAGTATACTAGCGGGAGATACCGGGGAGCTGTTTTTT. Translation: CASSILAGDTGELFF.

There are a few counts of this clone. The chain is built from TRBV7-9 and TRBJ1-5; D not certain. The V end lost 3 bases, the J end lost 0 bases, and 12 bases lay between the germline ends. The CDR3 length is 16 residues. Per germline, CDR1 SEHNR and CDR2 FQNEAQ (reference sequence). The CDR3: CASSLFHFGSNQPQHF. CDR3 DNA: TGTGCCAGCAGCTTGTTTCACTTCGGTAGCAATCAGCCCCAGCATTTT. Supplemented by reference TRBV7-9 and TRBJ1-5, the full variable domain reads DTGVSQNPRHKITKRGQNVTFRCDPISEHNRLYWYRQTLGQGPEFLTYFQNEAQLEKSRLLSDRFSAERPKGSFSTLEIQRTEQGDSAMYLCASSLFHFGSNQPQHFGDGTRLSIL.

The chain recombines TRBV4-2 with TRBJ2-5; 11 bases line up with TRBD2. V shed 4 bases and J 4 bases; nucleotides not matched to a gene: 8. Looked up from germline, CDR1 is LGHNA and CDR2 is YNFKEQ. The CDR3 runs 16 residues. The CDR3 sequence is CASSRVLAGDRETQYF. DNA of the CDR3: TGTGCCAGCAGCCGAGTACTAGCGGGAGATCGAGAGACCCAGTACTTC.

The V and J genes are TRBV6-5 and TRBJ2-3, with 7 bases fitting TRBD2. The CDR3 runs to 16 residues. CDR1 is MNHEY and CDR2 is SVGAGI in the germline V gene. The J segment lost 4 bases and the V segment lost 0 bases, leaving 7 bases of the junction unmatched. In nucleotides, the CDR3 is TGTGCCAGCAGTTACTCGGGCGGGAGTAAGGCAGATACGCAGTATTTT. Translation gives CASSYSGGSKADTQYF.